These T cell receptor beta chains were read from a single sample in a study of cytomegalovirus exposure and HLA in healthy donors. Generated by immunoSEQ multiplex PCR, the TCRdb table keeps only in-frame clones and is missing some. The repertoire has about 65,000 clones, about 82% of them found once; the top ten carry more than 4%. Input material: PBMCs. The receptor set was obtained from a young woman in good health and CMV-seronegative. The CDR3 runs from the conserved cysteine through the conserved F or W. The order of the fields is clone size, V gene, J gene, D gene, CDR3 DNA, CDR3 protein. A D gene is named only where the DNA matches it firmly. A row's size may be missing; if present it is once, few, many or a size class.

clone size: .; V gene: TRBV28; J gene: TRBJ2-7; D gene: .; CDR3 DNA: TGTGCCAGCAGTACTAGTTCGGGCTGGGGCTACGAGCAGTACTTC; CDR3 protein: CASSTSSGWGYEQYF
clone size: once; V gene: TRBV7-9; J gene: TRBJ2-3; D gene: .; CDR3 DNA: TGTGCCAGCGGATTCAGCAGGGCTTCAGATACGCAGTATTTT; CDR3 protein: CASGFSRASDTQYF
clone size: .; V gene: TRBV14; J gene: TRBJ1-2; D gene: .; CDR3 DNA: TGTGCCAGCAGCCCAGCGGGGGCGTATGGCTACACCTTC; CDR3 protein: CASSPAGAYGYTF
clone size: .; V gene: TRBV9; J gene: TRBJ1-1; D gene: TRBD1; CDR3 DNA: TGTGCCAGCAGCGGGCAGGGGGCTAGCACTGAAGCTTTCTTT; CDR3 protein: CASSGQGASTEAFF
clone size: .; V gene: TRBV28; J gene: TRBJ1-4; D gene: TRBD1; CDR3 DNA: TGTGCCAGCAGTTCTACCGGGACAGGGAAGGAAAAACTGTTTTTT; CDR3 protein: CASSSTGTGKEKLFF
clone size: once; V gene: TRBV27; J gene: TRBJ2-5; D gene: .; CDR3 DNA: TGTGCCAGCCAGCCGGAAGACCGACGCGGTGGTAGTTCCAGAAGGGGGCAAGAGACCCAGTACTTC; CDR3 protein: CASQPEDRRGGSSRRGQETQYF
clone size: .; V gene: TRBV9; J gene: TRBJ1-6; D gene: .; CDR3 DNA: TGTGCCAGCAGCGTAGGAGGGTCCTATAATTCACCCCTCCACTTT; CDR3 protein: CASSVGGSYNSPLHF
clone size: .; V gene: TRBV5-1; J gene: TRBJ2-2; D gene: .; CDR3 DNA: TGCGCCAGCCTAATGGAGGGGGCAAGCGCCGGGGAGCTGTTTTTT; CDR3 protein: CASLMEGASAGELFF
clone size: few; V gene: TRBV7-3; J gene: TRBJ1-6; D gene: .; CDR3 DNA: TGTGCCAGCAGCTTACAGGGGATTAATTCACCCCTCCACTTT; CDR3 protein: CASSLQGINSPLHF
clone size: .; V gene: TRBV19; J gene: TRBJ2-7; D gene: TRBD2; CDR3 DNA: TGTGCCAGTGGGACTAGCTTGTACGAGCAGTACTTC; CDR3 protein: CASGTSLYEQYF
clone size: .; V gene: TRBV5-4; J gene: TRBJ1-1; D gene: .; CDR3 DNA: TGTGCCAGCAGCACTGGGGCGTTACAGATGAACACTGAAGCTTTCTTT; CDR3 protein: CASSTGALQMNTEAFF
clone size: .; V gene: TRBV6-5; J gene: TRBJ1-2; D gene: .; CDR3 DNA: .; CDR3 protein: CASSFLAGAGYTF
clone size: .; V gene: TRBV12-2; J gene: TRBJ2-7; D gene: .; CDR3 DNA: TGTGCAAGTCGCCCGAGACTATGCGGCTCCTACGAGCAGTACTTC; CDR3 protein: CASRPRLCGSYEQYF
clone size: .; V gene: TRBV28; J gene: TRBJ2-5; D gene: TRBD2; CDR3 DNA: TGTGCCAGCAGGCTCGGGGGGGGAGGACGAGAGACCCAGTACTTC; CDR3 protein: CASRLGGGGRETQYF
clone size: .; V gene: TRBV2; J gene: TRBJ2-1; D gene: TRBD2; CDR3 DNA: TGTGCCAGCAGTGGAGGACTAGCGGGGGGACGCTCCTACAATGAGCAGTTCTTC; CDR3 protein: CASSGGLAGGRSYNEQFF
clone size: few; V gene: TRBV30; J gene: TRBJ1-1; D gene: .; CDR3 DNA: TGTGCCTGGAGCGAGGCTGGTCACACTGAAGCTTTCTTT; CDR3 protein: CAWSEAGHTEAFF
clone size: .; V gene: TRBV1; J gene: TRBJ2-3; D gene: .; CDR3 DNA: TGCACCAGCGCAACGACTAGCGTCGGCACAGATACGCAGTATTTT; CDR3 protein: CTSATTSVGTDTQYF
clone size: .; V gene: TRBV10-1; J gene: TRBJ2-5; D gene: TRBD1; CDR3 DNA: TGCGCCAGCAATTACCTAGCAGGGGGCATGGAGACCCAGTACTTC; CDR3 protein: CASNYLAGGMETQYF
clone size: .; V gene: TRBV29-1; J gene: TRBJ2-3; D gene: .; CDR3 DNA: TGCAGCGCCTACCTAGGGGGCACAGATACGCAGTATTTT; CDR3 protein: CSAYLGGTDTQYF
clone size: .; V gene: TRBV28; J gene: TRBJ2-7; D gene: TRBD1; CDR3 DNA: TGTGCCAGCAGCCCGCAGACAGGGAAGCTCGAGCAGTACTTC; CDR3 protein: CASSPQTGKLEQYF
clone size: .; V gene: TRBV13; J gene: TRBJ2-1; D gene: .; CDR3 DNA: TGTGCCAGCAGCTTAGGCCTTGGGAGTGTGAATGAGCAGTTCTTC; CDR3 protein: CASSLGLGSVNEQFF
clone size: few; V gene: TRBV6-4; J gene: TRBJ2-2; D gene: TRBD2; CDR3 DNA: TGTGCCAGCAGTGATCAGCGGGATAGCACCGGGGAGCTGTTTTTT; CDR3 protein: CASSDQRDSTGELFF
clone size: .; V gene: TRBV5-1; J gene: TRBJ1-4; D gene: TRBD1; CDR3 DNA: TGCGCCAGCAGCTTGGGGCAGGGGGGCGAAAAACTGTTTTTT; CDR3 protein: CASSLGQGGEKLFF
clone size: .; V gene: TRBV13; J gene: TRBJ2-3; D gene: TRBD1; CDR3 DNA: TGTGCCAGCAGCACCAAGACAGGGCCAGATACGCAGTATTTT; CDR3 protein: CASSTKTGPDTQYF
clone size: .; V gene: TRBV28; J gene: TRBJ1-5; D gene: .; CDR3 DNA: TGTGCCAGCAGTTTAATCCAGGCCGGAAATCAGCCCCAGCATTTT; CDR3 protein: CASSLIQAGNQPQHF
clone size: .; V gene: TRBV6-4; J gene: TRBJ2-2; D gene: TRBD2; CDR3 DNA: TGTGCCAGCAGTGACAAAGCGGGATACACCGGGGAGCTGTTTTTT; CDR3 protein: CASSDKAGYTGELFF
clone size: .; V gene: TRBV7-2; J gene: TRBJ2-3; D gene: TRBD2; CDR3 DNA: TGTGCCAGCAGCTTCGGGACTAGGCCTCTGGATACGCAGTATTTT; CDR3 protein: CASSFGTRPLDTQYF
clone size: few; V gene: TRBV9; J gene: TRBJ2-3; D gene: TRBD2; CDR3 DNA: TGTGCCAGCAGCGTAGATGGGCGGGAGAGCTCTACGCAGTATTTT; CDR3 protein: CASSVDGRESSTQYF
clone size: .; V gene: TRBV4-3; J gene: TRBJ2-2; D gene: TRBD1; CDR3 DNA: TGCGCCAGCAGTCCTGATGGACAGGGGATTGTTGGCGGGGAGCTGTTTTTT; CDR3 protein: CASSPDGQGIVGGELFF
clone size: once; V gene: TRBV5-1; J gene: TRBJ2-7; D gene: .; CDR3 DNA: TGCGCCAGCAGCTTGAATAGTTACGAGCAGTACTTC; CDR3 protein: CASSLNSYEQYF
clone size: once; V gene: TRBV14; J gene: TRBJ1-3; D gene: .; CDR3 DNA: TGTGCCAGCAGCCAAGGATCAGGCCCTGGAAACACCATATATTTT; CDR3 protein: CASSQGSGPGNTIYF
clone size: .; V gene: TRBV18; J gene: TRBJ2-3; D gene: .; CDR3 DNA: TGTGCCAGCTCACCCCGGAGGCAGGCAGATACGCAGTATTTT; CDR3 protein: CASSPRRQADTQYF
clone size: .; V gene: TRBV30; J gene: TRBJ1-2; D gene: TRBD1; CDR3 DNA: TGTGCCTGGAGTGTACCCGACAGGGCCCTCTATGGCTACACCTTC; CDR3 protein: CAWSVPDRALYGYTF
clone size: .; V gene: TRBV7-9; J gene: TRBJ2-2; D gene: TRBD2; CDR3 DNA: TGTGCCAGCAGCTTCCTAGCGGGGGGCGGGGAGCTGTTTTTT; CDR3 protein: CASSFLAGGGELFF
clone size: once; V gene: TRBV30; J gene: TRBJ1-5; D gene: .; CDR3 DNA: TGTGCCTGGAGTGCGGGGGAAATAGGCAATCAGCCCCAGCATTTT; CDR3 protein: CAWSAGEIGNQPQHF
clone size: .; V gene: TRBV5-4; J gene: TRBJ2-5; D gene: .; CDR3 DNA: TGTGCCAGCAGCTTGGACAGGGACAAGACCCAGTACTTC; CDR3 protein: CASSLDRDKTQYF
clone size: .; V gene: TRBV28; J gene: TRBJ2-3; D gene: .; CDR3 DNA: TGTGCCAGCAGTCGTGGAGGCGAAGATACGCAGTATTTT; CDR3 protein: CASSRGGEDTQYF
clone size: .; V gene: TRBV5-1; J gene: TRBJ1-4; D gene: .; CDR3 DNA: TGCGCCAGCAGCCTCAGGGGTGAAAAACTGTTTTTT; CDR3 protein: CASSLRGEKLFF
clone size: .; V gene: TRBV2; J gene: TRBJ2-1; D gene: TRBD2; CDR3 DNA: TGTGCCAACTCTTTGCGGGAGGGTACTGAGCAGTTCTTC; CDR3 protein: CANSLREGTEQFF
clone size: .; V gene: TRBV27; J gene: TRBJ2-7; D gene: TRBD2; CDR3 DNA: TGTGCCAGCAGGGGAGCGGGACCCTACGAGCAGTACTTC; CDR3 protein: CASRGAGPYEQYF
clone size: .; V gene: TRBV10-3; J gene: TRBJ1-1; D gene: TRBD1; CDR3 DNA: TGTGCCATCCAAGTACGCCAGGGGGCTAGTGAAGCTTTCTTT; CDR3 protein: CAIQVRQGASEAFF
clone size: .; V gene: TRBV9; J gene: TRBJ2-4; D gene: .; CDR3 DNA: TGTGCCAGCAGCATTGAGGCTTCGGGGGTGGGCATTCAGTACTTC; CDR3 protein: CASSIEASGVGIQYF
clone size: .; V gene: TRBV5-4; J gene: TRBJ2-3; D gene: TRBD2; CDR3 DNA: TGTGCCAGCAGCCAACCCGGGACTAGCGTGACGGTAGATACGCAGTATTTT; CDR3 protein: CASSQPGTSVTVDTQYF
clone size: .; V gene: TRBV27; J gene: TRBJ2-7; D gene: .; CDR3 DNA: TGTGCCAGCAGTCCCCTGACTCGTTCGGAGCAGTACTTC; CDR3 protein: CASSPLTRSEQYF
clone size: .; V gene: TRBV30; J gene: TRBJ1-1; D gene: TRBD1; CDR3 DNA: TGTGCCTGGGACAGGGAAGCCACTGAAGCTTTCTTT; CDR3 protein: CAWDREATEAFF
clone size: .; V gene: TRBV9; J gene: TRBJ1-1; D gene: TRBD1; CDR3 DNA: TGTGCCAGCAGCTTTGGGACAGGCGAAGCTTTCTTT; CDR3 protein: CASSFGTGEAFF
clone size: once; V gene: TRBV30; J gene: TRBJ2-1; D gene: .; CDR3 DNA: TGTGCCTGGAGTGTTGGTAGCTCCTACAATGAGCAGTTCTTC; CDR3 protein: CAWSVGSSYNEQFF
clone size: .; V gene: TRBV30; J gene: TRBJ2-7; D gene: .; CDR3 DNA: TGTGCCTGGAGCGTAGGGGGTTCCTACGAGCAGTACTTC; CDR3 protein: CAWSVGGSYEQYF
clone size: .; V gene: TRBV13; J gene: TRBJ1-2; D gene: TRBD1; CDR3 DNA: TGTGCCAGCAGCTTAGCCTCCGCGGGGACAGGGAATACCCTTAACTATGGCTACACCTTC; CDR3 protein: CASSLASAGTGNTLNYGYTF
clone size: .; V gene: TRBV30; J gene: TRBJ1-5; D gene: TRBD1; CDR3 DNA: TGTGCCTGGAGTCTGAGACAGGGGTCCGGCAATCAGCCCCAGCATTTT; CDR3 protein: CAWSLRQGSGNQPQHF
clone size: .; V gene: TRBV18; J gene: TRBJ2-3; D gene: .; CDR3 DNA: TGTGCCAGCTCATCGCGGCGCACAGATACGCAGTATTTT; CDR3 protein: CASSSRRTDTQYF
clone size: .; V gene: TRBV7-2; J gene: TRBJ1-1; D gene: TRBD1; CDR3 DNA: TGTGCCAGCAGCAAGACAGGGGGCTGGACTGAAGCTTTCTTT; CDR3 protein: CASSKTGGWTEAFF
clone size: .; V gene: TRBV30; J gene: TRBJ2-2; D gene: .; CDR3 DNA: TGTGCCTGGAGTAATCGAGGGTCCGGGGAGCTGTTTTTT; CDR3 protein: CAWSNRGSGELFF
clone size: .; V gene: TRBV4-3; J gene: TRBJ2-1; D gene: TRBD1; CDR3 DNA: TGCGCCAGCAGCCAAGAAGGGGGCGGTAGTCAGTTCTTC; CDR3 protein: CASSQEGGGSQFF